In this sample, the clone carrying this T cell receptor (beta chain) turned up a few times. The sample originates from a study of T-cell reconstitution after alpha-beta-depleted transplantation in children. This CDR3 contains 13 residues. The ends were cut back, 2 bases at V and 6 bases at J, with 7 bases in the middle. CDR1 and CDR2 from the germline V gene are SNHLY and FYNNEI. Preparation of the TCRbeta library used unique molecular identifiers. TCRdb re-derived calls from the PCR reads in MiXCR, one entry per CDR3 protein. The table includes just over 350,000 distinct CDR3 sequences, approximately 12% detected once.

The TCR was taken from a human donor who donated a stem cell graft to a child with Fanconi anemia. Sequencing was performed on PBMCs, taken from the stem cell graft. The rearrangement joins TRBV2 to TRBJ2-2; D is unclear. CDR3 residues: CASSESAAGELFF. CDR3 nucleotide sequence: TGTGCCAGCAGTGAATCGGCAGCCGGGGAGCTGTTTTTT.